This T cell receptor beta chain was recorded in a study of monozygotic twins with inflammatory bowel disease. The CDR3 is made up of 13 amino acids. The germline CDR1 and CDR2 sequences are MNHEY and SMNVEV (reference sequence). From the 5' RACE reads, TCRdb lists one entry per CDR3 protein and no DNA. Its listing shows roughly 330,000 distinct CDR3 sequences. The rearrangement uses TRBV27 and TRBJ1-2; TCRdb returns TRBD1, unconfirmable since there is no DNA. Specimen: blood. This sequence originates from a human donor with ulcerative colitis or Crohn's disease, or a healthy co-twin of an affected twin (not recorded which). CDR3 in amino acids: CASSFWTGSGYTF.